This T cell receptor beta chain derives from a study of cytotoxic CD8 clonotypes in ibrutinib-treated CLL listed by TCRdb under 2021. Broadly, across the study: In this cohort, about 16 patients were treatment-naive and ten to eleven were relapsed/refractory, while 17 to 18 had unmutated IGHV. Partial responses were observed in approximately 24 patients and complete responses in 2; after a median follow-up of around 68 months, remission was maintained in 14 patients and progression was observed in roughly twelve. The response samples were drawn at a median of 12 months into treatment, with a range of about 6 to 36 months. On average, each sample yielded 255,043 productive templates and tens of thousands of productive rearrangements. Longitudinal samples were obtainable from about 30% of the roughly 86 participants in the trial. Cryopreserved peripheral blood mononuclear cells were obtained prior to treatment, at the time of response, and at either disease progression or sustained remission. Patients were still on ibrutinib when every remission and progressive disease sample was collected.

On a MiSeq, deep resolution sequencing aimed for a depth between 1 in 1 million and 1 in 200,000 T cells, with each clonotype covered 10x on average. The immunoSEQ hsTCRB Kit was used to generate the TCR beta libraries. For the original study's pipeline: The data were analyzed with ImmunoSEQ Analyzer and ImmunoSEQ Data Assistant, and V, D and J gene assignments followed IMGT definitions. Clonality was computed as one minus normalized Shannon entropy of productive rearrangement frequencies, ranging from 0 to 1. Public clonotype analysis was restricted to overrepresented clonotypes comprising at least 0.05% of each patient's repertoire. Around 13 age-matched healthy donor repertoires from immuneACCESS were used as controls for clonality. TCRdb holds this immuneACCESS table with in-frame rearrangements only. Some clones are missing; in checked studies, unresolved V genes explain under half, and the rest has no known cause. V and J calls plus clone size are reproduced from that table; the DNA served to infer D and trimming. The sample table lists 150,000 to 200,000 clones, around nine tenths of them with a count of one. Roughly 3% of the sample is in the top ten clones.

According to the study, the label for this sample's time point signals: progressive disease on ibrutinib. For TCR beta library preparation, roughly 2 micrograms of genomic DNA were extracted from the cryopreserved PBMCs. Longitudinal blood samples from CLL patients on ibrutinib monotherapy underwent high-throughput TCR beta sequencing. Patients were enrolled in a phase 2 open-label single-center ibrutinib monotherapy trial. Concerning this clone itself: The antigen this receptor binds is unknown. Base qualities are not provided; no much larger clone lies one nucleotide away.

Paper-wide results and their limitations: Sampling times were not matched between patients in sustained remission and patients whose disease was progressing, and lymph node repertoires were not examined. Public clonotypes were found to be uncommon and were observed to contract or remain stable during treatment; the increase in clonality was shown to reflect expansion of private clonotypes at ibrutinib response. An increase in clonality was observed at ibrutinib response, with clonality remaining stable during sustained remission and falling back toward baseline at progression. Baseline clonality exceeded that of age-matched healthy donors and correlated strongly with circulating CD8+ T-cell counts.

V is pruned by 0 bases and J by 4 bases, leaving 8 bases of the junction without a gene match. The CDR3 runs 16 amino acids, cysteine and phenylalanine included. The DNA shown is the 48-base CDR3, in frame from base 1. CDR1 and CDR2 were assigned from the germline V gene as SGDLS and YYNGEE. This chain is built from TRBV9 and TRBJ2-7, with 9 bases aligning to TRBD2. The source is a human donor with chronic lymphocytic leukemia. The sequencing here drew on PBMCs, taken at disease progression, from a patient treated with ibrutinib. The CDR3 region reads CASSVGPLAGQYEQYF. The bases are TGTGCCAGCAGCGTAGGCCCCCTAGCGGGGCAATACGAGCAGTACTTC.